Below, 19 T cell receptor beta chains from the same sample are listed, as sequenced in a study of read filtering for tumor transcriptome and immune sequencing. This library used roughly 0.4 ug RNA and molecular barcoded adaptors spanning alpha/delta and beta/gamma chains. Each CDR3 protein is one row after TCRdb ran MiXCR on the reads. The repertoire consists of 55,000 to 60,000 distinct CDR3 sequences, with 10% to 15% occurring once and the leading ten covering roughly 16%. Sequenced: a population of CD138-negative cells sorted from bone marrow. Source of these receptors: a donor at least 40 years old with multiple myeloma.

This clonotype was counted a few times. The chain is built from TRBV5-1 and TRBJ2-5; 12 positions match TRBD2. Germline V gene lookup returns CDR1 SGHRS and CDR2 YFSETQ. The V segment lost 0 bases and the J segment 0 bases; nucleotides outside the gene matches: 6. The CDR3 has 18 residues. CDR3: CASSLAPGLAGNQETQYF. Here the CDR3 DNA reads TGCGCCAGCAGCTTGGCCCCCGGACTAGCGGGGAACCAAGAGACCCAGTACTTC.

In this sample, this clonotype turned up many times. This chain uses TRBV20-1 with TRBJ2-5; D perhaps matches TRBD1 (6 bases). The CDR3 runs 14 residues. Germline-derived CDR1 and CDR2 are DFQATT and SNEGSKA (reference sequence). Trimming removed 5 bases from V and 2 bases from J, with 15 bases in between. The CDR3 bases are TGCAGTGCTCAACCGGACAGAGAACAAGAGACCCAGTACTTC. This codes for CSAQPDREQETQYF.

In this sample, this clonotype turned up many times. The chain combines TRBV30 with TRBJ1-4; D is undetermined. Germline V gene lookup returns CDR1 GTSNPN and CDR2 SVGIG (reference sequence). Deletions cut 1 base from V and 0 bases from J, with 9 bases between. This CDR3 comprises 15 residues. CDR3 sequence reads: CAWSETVSTNEKLFF. The CDR3 nucleotides are TGTGCCTGGAGTGAAACGGTCTCAACTAATGAAAAACTGTTTTTT.

This clonotype was seen repeatedly, ten times or more. The rearrangement joins TRBV6-5 to TRBJ2-1; D gene uncertain. The CDR3 is 14 residues long. Trimming removed 6 bases from V and 7 bases from J, with 16 bases in between. Germline CDR1 is MNHEY and CDR2 is SVGAGI. In DNA, the CDR3 is TGTGCCAGCAGCTCTCCCGGCTGGTTAAATGAGCAGTTCTTC. Translation: CASSSPGWLNEQFF.

This clonotype was detected only a few times. A much more abundant neighbour one base away suggests this may be a read error. The CDR3 coding sequence is TGTGCCAGCTCCCCGTTGGGGGCGGGTAATTCACCCCTCCACTTT. It encodes CASSPLGAGNSPLHF. This chain connects TRBV12-3 or TRBV12-4 to TRBJ1-6; possibly TRBD1 for D (6 bases). This CDR3 is 15 amino acids long. The V gene lost 8 bases and the J gene lost 6 bases, with 17 bases spanning the gap.

This clonotype was observed at least ten times. DNA of the CDR3: TGTGCCAGCGAATTGATGGCGGGGTCCTACGAGCAGTACTTC. It encodes CASELMAGSYEQYF. The rearrangement uses TRBV5-6 and TRBJ2-7, with D tentatively TRBD2 (6 bases). CDR1 is SGHDT, CDR2 YYEEEE, per germline. This CDR3 spans 14 amino acids. Trimming took 7 bases from V and 1 from J, leaving 15 bases between them.

To note about this clonotype: This may come from a read error, since a much larger clone is one base off. The chain links TRBV6-6 to TRBJ2-3; D not certain. Germline V gene lookup returns CDR1 MNHNY and CDR2 SVGAGI (reference sequence). CDR3 length: 11 residues. In DNA form, the CDR3 reads TGTGCCTGCAGGACCACAGATACGCAGTATTTT. Residues: CACRTTDTQYF.

The sample holds many counts of this clonotype. The chain carries TRBV19 and TRBJ2-3; 8 bases map to TRBD1. Germline V gives CDR1 LNHDA, CDR2 SQIVND (reference sequence). The CDR3 sequence is 14 residues long. The trim removed 1 base at V and 4 bases at J, leaving 1 base unmatched. The CDR3 region has the DNA TGTGCCAGTAGTATAGGACAGGGGTCAGATACGCAGTATTTT. It encodes CASSIGQGSDTQYF.

This clonotype has ten or more counts. The chain joins TRBV15 to TRBJ1-4; no clear D. Trimming cost V 0 bases and J 2 bases, with 7 bases left between them. CDR3 size: 15 residues. CDR1 is LNHNV and CDR2 is YYDKDF in the germline V gene (reference sequence). The CDR3 nucleotides are TGTGCCACCAGCAGAGAAGGAAGGACTAATGAAAAACTGTTTTTT. Translation: CATSREGRTNEKLFF.

Many counts were recorded for this clonotype. This chain uses TRBV5-1 with TRBJ2-7; D not certain. Germline V CDR1 and CDR2: SGHRS, YFSETQ. The CDR3 runs 13 residues. V was shortened by 5 bases and J by 1 base, with 10 bases between the two germline ends. CDR3: CASRRTPSYEQYF. As DNA, the CDR3 is TGCGCCAGCAGGAGGACGCCATCCTACGAGCAGTACTTC.

This clonotype was detected many times. The V call is TRBV12-3 or TRBV12-4, the J call TRBJ1-5; D is uncertain. V was clipped by 3 bases and J by 3 bases, with 9 bases between them. The CDR3 has 14 amino acids. The CDR3: CASSFQGNNQPQHF. In DNA, the CDR3 is TGTGCCAGCAGTTTTCAAGGGAACAATCAGCCCCAGCATTTT.

A word on this clonotype: A much larger clone differs by one base, so this may be a read error. The chain carries TRBV11-2 and TRBJ1-4; perhaps TRBD1 as D (5 bases). The CDR3 contains 15 residues. The germline V gene has CDR1 SGHAT and CDR2 FQNNGV. The V and J ends lost 3 bases and 5 bases respectively, with 13 bases between them. The CDR3 is CASSFRQWRNEKLFF. Written as DNA, the CDR3 is TGTGCCAGCAGCTTCCGACAGTGGCGCAATGAAAAACTGTTTTTT.

This clonotype was observed at least ten times. The genes are TRBV10-3 and TRBJ2-7, with 8 bases that match TRBD1. Germline lookup yields CDR1 ENHRY and CDR2 SYGVKD. The CDR3 sequence is 14 residues long. The V gene end was trimmed by 5 bases and the J gene end by 2 bases; junction bases not matched to a gene: 5. CDR3 sequence (DNA): TGTGCCATCAGTAGGACAGGGTCGGCCTACGAGCAGTACTTC. Translation gives CAISRTGSAYEQYF.

As to this clonotype: A much larger clone is a single base away; this may be a read error. This chain connects TRBV18 to TRBJ1-1, with D unresolved. Looked up from germline, CDR1 is KGHSH and CDR2 is LQKENI. The CDR3 runs 14 residues. Trimming took 0 bases from V and 8 from J, leaving 13 bases between them. CDR3 nucleotides: TGTGCCAGCTCACCACCGTCACAGAACGCAGAAGCTTTCTTT. This codes for CASSPPSQNAEAFF.

This clonotype has a count of ten or more. The CDR3 loop reads CASSNGINTGELFF. For the CDR3, the DNA is TGTGCCAGCAGCAACGGGATAAACACCGGGGAGCTGTTTTTT. The gene calls are TRBV7-9 and TRBJ2-2; a possible D gene is TRBD2 (5 bases). The germline gives CDR1 SEHNR, CDR2 FQNEAQ (reference sequence). V lost 5 bases to trimming and J lost 2 bases, with 9 bases between them. The CDR3 extends over 14 amino acids.

This clonotype was picked up many times. This chain links TRBV7-6 with TRBJ2-3; TRBD2 agrees at 9 bases. CDR3 length equals 16 residues. With 3 bases clipped from V and 4 bases from J, the junction kept 8 bases outside the gene matches. CDR1 and CDR2 from the germline V gene are SGHVS and FNYEAQ. The CDR3 DNA sequence: TGTGCCAGCAGCTTGGGGGCGGGGGGGCAGGCAGATACGCAGTATTTT. This translates into CASSLGAGGQADTQYF. The variable domain in full, with the rest retrieved from reference TRBV7-6 and TRBJ2-3, is GAGVSQSPRYKVTKRGQDVALRCDPISGHVSLYWYRQALGQGPEFLTYFNYEAQQDKSGLPNDRFSAERPEGSISTLTIQRTEQRDSAMYRCASSLGAGGQADTQYFGPGTRLTVL.

This clonotype occurred many times. This chain uses TRBV7-2 with TRBJ1-1; D unclear. V was pared by 4 bases and J by 2 bases, with 14 bases between. The CDR3 length is 15 residues. The V gene's germline CDR1 is SGHTA and CDR2 FQGNSA. The CDR3, as DNA: TGTGCCAGCAGCTACTCTCCGGCAGCCAACACTGAAGCTTTCTTT. As protein: CASSYSPAANTEAFF.

The chain recombines TRBV3-1 with TRBJ1-3; D remains unclear. Germline assignment: CDR1 LGHDT and CDR2 YNNKEL (reference sequence). The V gene lost 6 bases and the J gene lost 0 bases, with 12 bases spanning the gap. This CDR3 is built from 15 residues. In DNA form, the CDR3 reads TGTGCCAGCAGTCCGGGAGCGGGCTCTGGAAACACCATATATTTT. The encoded protein is CASSPGAGSGNTIYF.

Ten or more counts support this clonotype. The V gene is TRBV5-1, the J gene TRBJ1-4; D ambiguous. The CDR3 is 14 amino acids. Trimming pared 5 bases from V and 0 bases from J, leaving 8 bases between. Looked up from germline, CDR1 is SGHRS and CDR2 is YFSETQ. CDR3 amino acids: CASRRSSTNEKLFF. The DNA of the CDR3 is TGCGCCAGCAGGAGAAGCTCAACTAATGAAAAACTGTTTTTT.